These T cell receptor beta chains were read from a single sample in a study of cytomegalovirus exposure and HLA in healthy donors. Generated by immunoSEQ multiplex PCR, the TCRdb table keeps only in-frame clones and is missing some. The table lists around 150,000 clones, 75% to 80% of them singletons. The sequenced sample was PBMCs. Receptor source: a man aged 18-30 years in good health and CMV-seronegative. CDR3s include the opening cysteine and the closing phenylalanine or tryptophan. D genes are given only for firm matches. Not all rows give a size; the values are once, few, many and, for expanded clones, a class.

d_call	j_call	v_call	clone_size	cdr3_nt	cdr3_aa
TRBD2	TRBJ2-1	TRBV7-3	-	TGTGCCAGCAGCTTAAGAGGGACTAGCGGGGGGTCCTACAATGAGCAGTTCTTC	CASSLRGTSGGSYNEQFF
TRBD2	TRBJ2-3	TRBV18	-	TGTGCCAGCTCACCACCAGCGGGGAGCACAGATACGCAGTATTTT	CASSPPAGSTDTQYF
-	TRBJ1-4	TRBV19	-	TGTGCCAGTAGTATCGTCACTCCTGGTGGAAAACTGTTTTTT	CASSIVTPGGKLFF
TRBD2	TRBJ2-1	TRBV14	-	TGTGCCAGCAGCCAATGGAGTCGGGGGGGATACAATGAGCAGTTCTTC	CASSQWSRGGYNEQFF
TRBD2	TRBJ2-3	TRBV10-2	-	TGCGCCAGCAGCGGGTACTATGCCTCTGAGCGGGGAACCACAGATACGCAGTATTTT	CASSGYYASERGTTDTQYF
-	TRBJ2-3	TRBV5-1	-	TGCGCCAGCAGCTTGGAACAGGGAGGGACAGATACGCAGTATTTT	CASSLEQGGTDTQYF
TRBD1	TRBJ1-2	TRBV5-1	-	TGCGCCAGCAGCCTCTCCGGGACAGGGGATGGCTACACCTTC	CASSLSGTGDGYTF
-	TRBJ1-3	TRBV7-9	-	TGTGCCAGCAGCTTAGGAGGGCACTACTCTGGAAACACCATATATTTT	CASSLGGHYSGNTIYF
-	TRBJ2-7	TRBV7-8	once	TGTGCCAGCAGCTCCCTCTCCTACGAGCAGTACTTC	CASSSLSYEQYF
TRBD2	TRBJ2-5	TRBV11-2	-	TGTGCCAGCAGCGTTGGGGGGCGGGGGGGAGAGAGCCAGTACTTC	CASSVGGRGGESQYF
-	TRBJ2-1	TRBV5-1	-	TGCGCCAGCAGCTTAAGGGGATCAGGGGCCGTAGGCCCCTACAATGAGCAGTTCTTC	CASSLRGSGAVGPYNEQFF
-	TRBJ2-5	TRBV11-3	few	TGTGCCAGCAGCTTAGTAGGGGTTTGGGGTAACAGGGACCAAGAGACCCAGTACTTC	CASSLVGVWGNRDQETQYF
TRBD1	TRBJ2-5	TRBV19	-	TGTGCCAGTAGCCGACAGGGTCCCCAAGAGACCCAGTACTTC	CASSRQGPQETQYF
-	TRBJ2-7	TRBV4-2	-	TGTGCCAGCAGCTACATCAGTGTCTCCTACGAGCAGTACTTC	CASSYISVSYEQYF
-	TRBJ1-5	TRBV30	-	TGTGCCTGGAGTGTGGGAGTTAGCAATCAGCCCCAGCATTTT	CAWSVGVSNQPQHF
-	TRBJ1-1	TRBV7-8	-	TGTGCCAGCAGCTCAAGGGGGACAATGAACACTGAAGCTTTCTTT	CASSSRGTMNTEAFF
-	TRBJ1-1	TRBV9	-	TGTGCCAGCAGCGTAGACGGGGGGTCGAGGACTGAAGCTTTCTTT	CASSVDGGSRTEAFF
-	TRBJ2-3	TRBV9	-	TGTGCCAGCAGCGTAGTTTTGACTTCCCCACGCGATACGCAGTATTTT	CASSVVLTSPRDTQYF
-	TRBJ1-1	TRBV27	-	TGTGCCAGCAGCCTGGGAGGGGGAGGCACTGAAGCTTTCTTT	CASSLGGGGTEAFF
-	TRBJ1-1	TRBV6-5	-	TGTGCCAGCAGTTTTGTGGGCCGGATGAACACTGAAGCTTTCTTT	CASSFVGRMNTEAFF
-	TRBJ2-3	TRBV7-2	-	TGTGCCAGCAGCCCCCGGGGTGGCGCGCAGGTAGATACGCAGTATTTT	CASSPRGGAQVDTQYF
-	TRBJ2-1	TRBV19	-	TGTGCCAGTAGTATCGGTAAAGTACAGATGTTCTTC	CASSIGKVQMFF
TRBD2	TRBJ2-7	TRBV28	-	TGTGCCAGCAGTTTTCCGGGAGGGGCCTCCTACGAGCAGTACTTC	CASSFPGGASYEQYF
-	TRBJ1-5	TRBV19	-	TGTGCCAGTAGTATACAGGGGCCGCATCAGCCCCAGCATTTT	CASSIQGPHQPQHF
-	TRBJ2-7	TRBV7-2	-	TGTGCCAGCAGCGCCAGCTACGAGCAGTACTTC	CASSASYEQYF
-	TRBJ1-1	TRBV7-3	-	TGTGCCAGCAGCTTAACTGGGGGGAGGAACACTGAAGCTTTCTTT	CASSLTGGRNTEAFF
TRBD1	TRBJ2-1	TRBV5-4	-	TGTACCAGCAGAGGTTTGCAGGGGGCGGGATACAATGAGCAGTTCTTC	CTSRGLQGAGYNEQFF
-	TRBJ2-7	TRBV27	-	TGTGCCAGCAGTTCTCGGACAGACCCCTACGAGCAGTACTTC	CASSSRTDPYEQYF
-	TRBJ1-3	TRBV19	once	TGTGCCAGTAGTTTACAGGGTGGAAACACCATATATTTT	CASSLQGGNTIYF